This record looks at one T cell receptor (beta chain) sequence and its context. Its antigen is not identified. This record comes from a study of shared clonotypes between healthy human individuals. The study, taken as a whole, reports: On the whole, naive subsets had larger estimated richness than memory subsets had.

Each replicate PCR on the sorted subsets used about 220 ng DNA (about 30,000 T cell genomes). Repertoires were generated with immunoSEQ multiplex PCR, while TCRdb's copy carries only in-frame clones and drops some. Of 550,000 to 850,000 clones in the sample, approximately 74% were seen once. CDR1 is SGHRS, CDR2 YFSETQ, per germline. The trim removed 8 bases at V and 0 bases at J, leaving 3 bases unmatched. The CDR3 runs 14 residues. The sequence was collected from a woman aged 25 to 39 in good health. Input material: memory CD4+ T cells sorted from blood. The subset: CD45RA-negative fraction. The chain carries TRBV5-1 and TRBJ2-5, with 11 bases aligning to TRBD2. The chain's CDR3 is CASRLAGNQETQYF. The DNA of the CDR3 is TGCGCCAGTAGACTAGCGGGGAACCAAGAGACCCAGTACTTC.